The 30 T cell receptor beta chains reported below all come from one sample, sequenced in a study of cytomegalovirus exposure and HLA in healthy donors. 60 Vbeta and 13 Jbeta primers were used in PCR. The assay was immunoSEQ multiplex PCR, and TCRdb's table has in-frame clones only and misses some. The sample comprises 65,000 to 85,000 clones, about three quarters of which are singletons, and roughly 12% rests with the top ten. The specimen sequenced was PBMCs. Receptor source: a male donor in good health and CMV-seropositive.

V usage is TRBV5-1 and J usage is TRBJ1-1, with 7 bases identical to TRBD1. The CDR3 sequence is 14 residues long. Germline-derived CDR1 and CDR2 are SGHRS and YFSETQ. V shed 5 bases, J shed 1 base, and the junction held 5 bases outside the gene matches. Written as DNA, the CDR3 is TGCGCCAGCAGATCCGACAGGGCGAACACTGAAGCTTTCTTT. It translates to CASRSDRANTEAFF.

The chain couples TRBV6-5 to TRBJ2-7; 9 bases align to TRBD1. Germline V gene lookup returns CDR1 MNHEY and CDR2 SVGAGI. The CDR3 length is 13 residues. Unmatched junction bases numbered 5, after V lost 5 bases and J lost 6 bases. The CDR3 coding sequence is TGTGCCAGCAGTAGGGACAGGGCTACCGAGCAGTACTTC. Residues: CASSRDRATEQYF.

The chain combines TRBV6-6 with TRBJ2-5; D is possibly TRBD2 (6 bases). Germline CDR1 is MNHNY and CDR2 is SVGAGI (reference sequence). Trimming removed 2 bases at V and 4 bases at J, with 11 bases between. This CDR3 is 14 amino acids long. Written as DNA, the CDR3 is TGTGCCAGCAGTTACATGCGGGGCGTAGAGACCCAGTACTTC. Encoded protein: CASSYMRGVETQYF.

This clone has just one count. The chain recombines TRBV19 with TRBJ1-6, with 10 bases aligning to TRBD1. Per germline, CDR1 LNHDA and CDR2 SQIVND (reference sequence). The V segment lost 3 bases and the J segment 8 bases; nucleotides outside the gene matches: 7. The CDR3 extends over 16 amino acids. This CDR3 is CASSITGQGVYSPLHF. The CDR3 DNA is TGTGCCAGTAGTATCACCGGACAGGGGGTTTATTCACCCCTCCACTTT.

In its sample, this clone was seen a few times. This chain uses TRBV29-1 with TRBJ2-7; D may be TRBD2 (6 bases). Germline-derived CDR1 and CDR2 are SQVTM and ANQGSEA. Trimming pared 6 bases from V and 6 bases from J, leaving 12 bases between. The CDR3 runs 11 residues. CDR3 in amino acids: CSVGRESEQYF. The CDR3 region has the DNA TGCAGCGTGGGACGGGAGAGCGAGCAGTACTTC.

This clone was seen a single time. The J gene is TRBJ1-1, the V gene TRBV27; D is perhaps TRBD1 (6 bases). The CDR3 loop spans 16 amino acids. Trimming stripped 3 bases from V and 0 bases from J, with 14 bases between. CDR1 and CDR2 (germline): MNHEY, SMNVEV (reference sequence). This CDR3 is CASSFVVRGMNTEAFF. CDR3 DNA sequence: TGTGCCAGCAGTTTTGTTGTCAGGGGAATGAACACTGAAGCTTTCTTT.

V gene TRBV7-3 combines with J gene TRBJ2-4; possibly TRBD1 for D (5 bases). CDR1 and CDR2 from the germline V gene are SGHTA and FQGTGA. The CDR3 spans 12 residues. Trimming took 5 bases from V and 6 from J, leaving 8 bases between them. CDR3 sequence reads: CASSLDRNIQYF. For the CDR3, the DNA is TGTGCCAGCAGCCTCGACAGAAACATTCAGTACTTC.

This rearrangement joins TRBV5-1 to TRBJ2-1; 7 bases are a match to TRBD2. In germline, CDR1 is SGHRS, CDR2 YFSETQ. The CDR3 contains 15 residues. V lost 0 bases to trimming and J lost 4 bases; unmatched junction nucleotides: 4. CDR3 amino acids: CASSLALAGYNEQFF. The CDR3 coding sequence is TGCGCCAGCAGCTTGGCGTTAGCGGGTTACAATGAGCAGTTCTTC.

The chain is built from TRBV6-6 and TRBJ1-2; D is perhaps TRBD1 (5 bases). V lost 4 bases to trimming and J lost 1 base, with 10 bases between them. The CDR3 spans 14 residues. Looked up from germline, CDR1 is MNHNY and CDR2 is SVGAGI (reference sequence). The CDR3 DNA reads as TGTGCCAGCAGTTTATTAGACAGTAACTATGGCTACACCTTC. It codes for CASSLLDSNYGYTF.

The chain recombines TRBV11-2 with TRBJ1-1; D possibly corresponds to TRBD1 (6 bases). Trimming shortened V by 4 bases and J by 6 bases, and 12 bases separated the two germline ends. CDR1 and CDR2 (germline): SGHAT, FQNNGV. This CDR3 is built from 13 residues. CDR3 protein: CASSSGQIAEAFF. CDR3 DNA sequence: TGTGCCAGCAGCTCTGGACAGATCGCTGAAGCTTTCTTT.

CDR3 bases: TGCGCCAGCAGATTCAACTGGGACTCAAGAGCGTATTTT. Protein sequence: CASRFNWDSRAYF. V usage is TRBV4-1 and J usage is TRBJ2-3; D may be TRBD2 (6 bases). The CDR3 has 13 amino acids. From germline, CDR1 is MGHRA and CDR2 YSYEKL. V was clipped by 6 bases and J by 14 bases, with 21 bases between them.

The chain is built from TRBV30 and TRBJ2-2, with D unresolved. V lost 8 bases and J lost 0, with 7 bases in between. The CDR3 extends over 12 amino acids. Germline CDR1 GTSNPN, CDR2 SVGIG (reference sequence). CDR3 protein: CARLTNTGELFF. The CDR3 DNA reads as TGTGCCCGACTTACGAACACCGGGGAGCTGTTTTTT.

Remarks on this clone: This CDR3 is also generated by other DNA sequences in the sample. The chain recombines TRBV30 with TRBJ1-5; maybe TRBD1 (6 bases). Germline V gene lookup returns CDR1 GTSNPN and CDR2 SVGIG (reference sequence). With 0 bases removed from V and 7 bases from J, the gap between germline ends came to 7 bases. CDR3 size: 12 residues. CDR3 DNA: TGTGCCTGGAGTGTACAGGGACAGCCCCAGCATTTT. This translates into CAWSVQGQPQHF.

The CDR3 bases are TGCGCCAGCAGCTTAGCACCGTCCTACGAGCAGTACTTC. Translation: CASSLAPSYEQYF. The V call is TRBV5-1, the J call TRBJ2-7; no clear D gene. The CDR3 contains 13 residues. The V end was cut by 2 bases, the J end by 1 base, with 7 bases between. CDR1 and CDR2 (germline): SGHRS, YFSETQ.

The rearrangement joins TRBV11-2 to TRBJ2-7; maybe TRBD2 (5 bases). Trimming shortened V by 4 bases and J by 3 bases, and 7 bases separated the two germline ends. The CDR3 is 12 amino acids. Germline V lookup: CDR1 SGHAT, CDR2 FQNNGV. CDR3 bases: TGTGCCAGCAGCTATACTAGCTACGAGCAGTACTTC. The encoded protein is CASSYTSYEQYF.

This rearrangement joins TRBV6-6 to TRBJ1-2; the match to TRBD1 covers 7 bases. This CDR3 comprises 11 residues. Germline trimming cut 5 bases from V and 10 bases from J; bases unmatched to any gene: 4. Germline loops: CDR1 MNHNY, CDR2 SVGAGI (reference sequence). The CDR3 loop is CASSQGQAYTF. The CDR3 bases are TGTGCCAGCAGTCAAGGACAGGCCTACACCTTC.

The chain joins TRBV6-1 to TRBJ2-5, with D tentatively TRBD1 (6 bases). Germline V gene lookup returns CDR1 MNHNS and CDR2 SASEGT. V was clipped by 6 bases and J by 5 bases, with 10 bases between them. CDR3 size: 12 residues. CDR3 region: CASSGQFETQYF. In DNA, the CDR3 is TGTGCCAGCAGCGGACAGTTTGAGACCCAGTACTTC.

V is TRBV5-1 and J is TRBJ1-1; D is uncertain. The CDR3 is 9 residues long. The V end lost 6 bases, the J end lost 5 bases, and 2 bases lay between the germline ends. Per germline, CDR1 SGHRS and CDR2 YFSETQ. The CDR3 region is CASTTEAFF. In DNA, the CDR3 is TGCGCCAGCACTACTGAAGCTTTCTTT. Combining the CDR3 with reference TRBV5-1 and TRBJ1-1 gives the whole variable domain KAGVTQTPRYLIKTRGQQVTLSCSPISGHRSVSWYQQTPGQGLQFLFEYFSETQRNKGNFPGRFSGRQFSNSRSEMNVSTLELGDSALYLCASTTEAFFGQGTRLTVV.

The chain employs TRBV19 and TRBJ2-5; 9 bases are shared with TRBD1. Trimming at V came to 7 bases and at J to 0 bases, leaving 12 bases not matched to a gene. Germline V CDR1 and CDR2: LNHDA, SQIVND (reference sequence). CDR3 length: 17 residues. The CDR3, as DNA: TGTGCCAGTACTCGGGACAGGGAGTTGGCGTACCAAGAGACCCAGTACTTC. It encodes CASTRDRELAYQETQYF. The full variable domain, with the rest looked up from reference TRBV19 and TRBJ2-5, is DGGITQSPKYLFRKEGQNVTLSCEQNLNHDAMYWYRQDPGQGLRLIYYSQIVNDFQKGDIAEGYSVSREKKESFPLTVTSAQKNPTAFYLCASTRDRELAYQETQYFGPGTRLLVL.

The gene calls are TRBV28 and TRBJ1-4, with 10 positions matching TRBD1. This CDR3 is 15 amino acids long. V shed 2 bases, J shed 6 bases, and the junction held 3 bases outside the gene matches. Per germline, CDR1 MDHEN and CDR2 SYDVKM. The CDR3 coding sequence is TGTGCCAGCAGTTTACCCGGGACAGGGGATGAAAAACTGTTTTTT. Protein product: CASSLPGTGDEKLFF.

V and J are TRBV11-2 and TRBJ2-2; 10 bases are a match to TRBD2. The V segment lost 4 bases and the J segment 5 bases; nucleotides outside the gene matches: 4. CDR3 length: 15 residues. Germline assignment: CDR1 SGHAT and CDR2 FQNNGV. CDR3 nucleotides: TGTGCCAGCAGCTACACTAGCGGGGTAACCGGGGAGCTGTTTTTT. This codes for CASSYTSGVTGELFF.

This chain connects TRBV19 to TRBJ2-5; TRBD1 agrees at 9 bases. Losses at the gene ends were 6 bases for V and 3 bases for J; bases not matched to a gene: 11. The CDR3 extends over 16 amino acids. The germline gives CDR1 LNHDA, CDR2 SQIVND (reference sequence). The CDR3 bases are TGTGCCAGTAGGCGATTCGGACAGGGGAGGGAAGAGACCCAGTACTTC. Its translation: CASRRFGQGREETQYF.

As concerns this clone: Here the CDR3 omits its conserved ending phenylalanine or tryptophan, so a read error is the likely source. The chain has TRBV19 and TRBJ1-1; tentatively, D is TRBD1 (6 bases). The length of the CDR3 is 15 residues. The germline gives CDR1 LNHDA, CDR2 SQIVND (reference sequence). V was pared by 4 bases and J by 2 bases, with 14 bases between. The CDR3 bases are TGTGCCAGTAGTACGCGGACGGGGGGCAACACTGAAGCTTTCCTT. Amino acid sequence: CASSTRTGGNTEAFL.

The V and J genes are TRBV27 and TRBJ2-6; 7 nucleotides align to TRBD1. Germline CDR1 MNHEY, CDR2 SMNVEV (reference sequence). Trimming at V came to 6 bases and at J to 1 base, leaving 6 bases not matched to a gene. The CDR3 loop spans 16 amino acids. The DNA of the CDR3 is TGTGCCAGCAGCAGAGACAGGGAGTCTGGGGCCAACGTCCTGACTTTC. It is translated as CASSRDRESGANVLTF.

The chain combines TRBV5-1 with TRBJ1-6; D is unclear. CDR3 length: 15 amino acids. V lost 0 bases, J lost 7 bases, and 11 bases lay in between. In germline, CDR1 is SGHRS, CDR2 YFSETQ. The CDR3 DNA reads as TGCGCCAGCAGCTTGGGGGCAGACACGAATTCACCCCTCCACTTT. Translation gives CASSLGADTNSPLHF.

The V gene is TRBV7-6, the J gene TRBJ2-1; TRBD2 agrees at 13 bases. The germline gives CDR1 SGHVS, CDR2 FNYEAQ. Unmatched junction bases numbered 7, after V lost 4 bases and J lost 10 bases. CDR3 size: 15 residues. The CDR3 sequence: CASSSGLAGVGEQFF. The CDR3 DNA sequence: TGTGCCAGCAGCTCCGGACTAGCGGGAGTAGGGGAGCAGTTCTTC. The entire variable domain, with the rest obtained from reference TRBV7-6 and TRBJ2-1, is as follows: GAGVSQSPRYKVTKRGQDVALRCDPISGHVSLYWYRQALGQGPEFLTYFNYEAQQDKSGLPNDRFSAERPEGSISTLTIQRTEQRDSAMYRCASSSGLAGVGEQFFGPGTRLTVL.

The CDR3 loop is CASTSGRAGADTQYF. The CDR3, as DNA: TGTGCCAGCACAAGCGGGAGGGCCGGGGCAGATACGCAGTATTTT. This chain joins TRBV5-4 and TRBJ2-3; 10 nucleotides agree with TRBD2. This CDR3 is built from 15 residues. Looked up from germline, CDR1 is SGHNT and CDR2 is YYREEE (reference sequence). The junction had 8 bases not matched to a gene; V was cut back by 6 bases and J by 4 bases. Full variable domain (rest looked up from reference TRBV5-4 and TRBJ2-3): ETGVTQSPTHLIKTRGQQVTLRCSSQSGHNTVSWYQQALGQGPQFIFQYYREEENGRGNFPPRFSGLQFPNYSSELNVNALELDDSALYLCASTSGRAGADTQYFGPGTRLTVL.

The DNA of the CDR3 is TGTGCCATCAGTGAGTCGACTCAGGGACAGGGTGGCTATGGCTACACCTTC. It yields the protein CAISESTQGQGGYGYTF. The V and J genes are TRBV10-3 and TRBJ1-2; 9 bases align to TRBD1. This CDR3 spans 17 amino acids. After removal of 0 bases from V and 4 bases from J, the junction contained 9 bases not matched to a gene. Germline V gives CDR1 ENHRY, CDR2 SYGVKD.

This clone appeared a few times. The chain combines TRBV11-2 with TRBJ1-6; perhaps TRBD1 as D (5 bases). CDR1 is SGHAT and CDR2 is FQNNGV in the germline V gene. This CDR3 has 14 residues. V was shortened by 3 bases and J by 7 bases, with 10 bases between the two germline ends. The CDR3 reads CASSFPQGNSPLHF. The CDR3 DNA reads as TGTGCCAGCAGCTTTCCCCAGGGAAATTCACCCCTCCACTTT. Based on the CDR3 plus reference TRBV11-2 and TRBJ1-6, the full variable domain is EAGVAQSPRYKIIEKRQSVAFWCNPISGHATLYWYQQILGQGPKLLIQFQNNGVVDDSQLPKDRFSAERLKGVDSTLKIQPAKLEDSAVYLCASSFPQGNSPLHFGNGTRLTVT.

The chain uses TRBV14 and TRBJ1-1, with D perhaps TRBD1 (5 bases). This CDR3 spans 16 amino acids. Looked up from germline, CDR1 is SGHDN and CDR2 is FVKESK. V was trimmed by 0 bases and J by 0 bases, leaving 11 bases between them. The CDR3 coding sequence is TGTGCCAGCAGCCAAGATTGGGGGGAAATGAACACTGAAGCTTTCTTT. Protein sequence: CASSQDWGEMNTEAFF.